The text below deals with one T cell receptor beta chain. Generated by immunoSEQ multiplex PCR, the TCRdb table keeps only in-frame clones and is missing some. The sample gives 70,000 to 95,000 clones, 93% of which show up once; roughly 2.5% is in the top ten. This sample is drawn from a study of T cell changes during pregnancy in multiple sclerosis. The CDR3 is made up of 14 amino acids. Trimming stripped 0 bases from V and 4 bases from J, with 8 bases between. Germline lookup yields CDR1 SGHRS and CDR2 YFSETQ. The sequence was collected from a female donor with multiple sclerosis, enrolled in a pregnancy study. The chain couples TRBV5-1 to TRBJ1-5; D is undetermined. The material sequenced was peripheral blood, taken in the second trimester of pregnancy. In DNA, the CDR3 is TGCGCCAGCAGCTTGGGGGCAGATAATCAGCCCCAGCATTTT. Translation: CASSLGADNQPQHF.